This T cell receptor beta chain was retrieved from a study of blood T cell repertoires in COVID-19. Study information: Acute and convalescent COVID-19 specimens originated in the United States, Italy and Spain.

The germline V gene encodes CDR1 MNHEY and CDR2 SMNVEV (reference sequence). The CDR3 has 13 residues. Trimming removed 6 bases from V and 1 base from J; junction bases left unmatched: 2. Across over 20 US areas, participants ranged in age from about 18 to 100 years. Original handling: Amplifying reference gene primers gave estimates of nucleated cell counts. Using immunoSEQ multiplex PCR, the repertoire was profiled, and TCRdb retains in-frame clones only, with some absent. The DNA was the basis for D and trimming; V, J and clone size are from that table. The repertoire includes more than 350,000 clones, 85% to 90% of them detected once, and around 1% sits in the top ten.

Sequencing used PBMCs or T cells enriched from blood (not recorded which). The V gene is TRBV27, the J gene TRBJ2-7; TRBD1 matches at 8 bases. The receptor was isolated from a man younger than 35 who had recovered from COVID-19. The CDR3 reads CASSRGQSYEQYF. In DNA, the CDR3 is TGTGCCAGCAGCAGGGGGCAATCCTACGAGCAGTACTTC.